Sequencing of this T cell receptor (beta chain) was carried out in a study of tumor-infiltrating lymphocytes in localized non-small cell lung cancer. At the level of the study: Each patient gave resected tumor and non-adjacent uninvolved lung tissue. Study-level results: Technical variation could not be separated from intratumor heterogeneity here. T-cell fraction did not differ between immunotypes IM1 and IM2.

This clone came up a few times. Its antigen remains unknown. The protocol was immunoSEQ multiplex PCR, while the TCRdb copy is restricted to in-frame clones and leaves out a portion. This sample has over 6,500 clones, with 60% to 85% found just once. CDR1 SNHLY and CDR2 FYNNEI come from the germline V gene. CDR3 size: 15 residues. V lost 1 base to trimming and J lost 9 bases, with 16 bases between them. Sequencing was carried out using uninvolved lung tissue not adjacent to the tumor. The TCR originated in a human donor with non-small cell lung cancer. This chain joins TRBV2 and TRBJ2-4; D remains ambiguous. As DNA, the CDR3 is TGTGCCAGCAGTGAAGTCGGTCGGCAGGTGGGCATTCAGTACTTC. Translating gives CASSEVGRQVGIQYF. Based on the CDR3 plus reference TRBV2 and TRBJ2-4, the full variable domain is EPEVTQTPSHQVTQMGQEVILRCVPISNHLYFYWYRQILGQKVEFLVSFYNNEISEKSEIFDDQFSVERPDGSNFTLKIRSTKLEDSAMYFCASSEVGRQVGIQYFGAGTRLSVL.